These 17 T cell receptor beta chains originate from one sample sequenced in a study of blood T cell repertoires in COVID-19. Profiling relied on immunoSEQ multiplex PCR, and the TCRdb table lists in-frame clones only, not all of them. The sample contains hundreds of thousands of clones, around four fifths of which appear only once. Material: peripheral blood. The receptors originated from a woman between 70 and 85 years old with acute or convalescent COVID-19.

The CDR3 loop is CASKPWDRASTEAFF. Written as DNA, the CDR3 is TGTGCCAGCAAACCATGGGACAGGGCTAGCACTGAAGCTTTCTTT. This sequence joins TRBV27 and TRBJ1-1, with 9 bases lining up with TRBD1. Trimming at V came to 7 bases and at J to 4 bases, leaving 10 bases not matched to a gene. This CDR3 is 15 amino acids long. CDR1 MNHEY and CDR2 SMNVEV come from the germline V gene (reference sequence).

The V gene is TRBV5-1, the J gene TRBJ1-1; D possibly corresponds to TRBD1 (6 bases). Germline loops: CDR1 SGHRS, CDR2 YFSETQ. This CDR3 contains 13 residues. V gave up 5 bases and J gave up 0 bases, with 8 bases separating them. The CDR3 DNA reads TGCGCCAGCAGGACAGGTCTGAACACTGAAGCTTTCTTT. It yields the protein CASRTGLNTEAFF.

This clone appeared a few times. The CDR3 DNA reads as TGTGCCAGCAGCGTTTTTACAGGCACTGAAGCTTTCTTT. Translating gives CASSVFTGTEAFF. The chain carries TRBV9 and TRBJ1-1; possibly TRBD1 for D (5 bases). Germline V lookup: CDR1 SGDLS, CDR2 YYNGEE. The CDR3 contains 13 residues. V gave up 2 bases and J gave up 4 bases, with 9 bases separating them.

The chain uses TRBV2 and TRBJ1-5, with a weak D call TRBD1 (5 bases). The germline CDR1 and CDR2 sequences are SNHLY and FYNNEI. This CDR3 spans 12 amino acids. V dropped 8 bases and J dropped 4 bases, with 9 bases sitting between them. The CDR3 loop reads CASAGGNQPQHF. The CDR3 DNA reads TGTGCCAGCGCGGGGGGGAATCAGCCCCAGCATTTT.

This clone came up a few times. V is TRBV4-1 and J is TRBJ1-1, with a tentative D call TRBD1 (6 bases). CDR1 and CDR2 (germline): MGHRA, YSYEKL. The CDR3 is made up of 16 amino acids. V was shortened by 2 bases and J by 1 base, with 14 bases between the two germline ends. The CDR3 sequence is CASSQPRGGPNTEAFF. CDR3 coding DNA: TGCGCCAGCAGCCAACCGAGGGGGGGCCCGAACACTGAAGCTTTCTTT.

The genes are TRBV6-2 or TRBV6-3 and TRBJ1-5; D gene uncertain. Per the germline V gene, CDR1 is MNHEY and CDR2 is SVGEGT. Trimming shortened V by 2 bases and J by 2 bases, and 13 bases separated the two germline ends. CDR3 length equals 16 residues. The CDR3: CASSYGNPGGNQPQHF. The CDR3 DNA follows: TGTGCCAGCAGTTACGGCAACCCCGGGGGCAATCAGCCCCAGCATTTT.

Worth noting for this clone: Other DNA sequences in the sample encode the same CDR3. The V gene is TRBV18, the J gene TRBJ1-4; tentative D call: TRBD1 (5 bases). The CDR3 runs to 14 residues. V was cut by 0 bases and J by 3 bases, with 5 bases left in between. CDR1 is KGHSH, CDR2 LQKENI, per germline. The CDR3 spells CASSPPGANEKLFF. The DNA for the CDR3 is TGTGCCAGCTCACCACCAGGGGCTAATGAAAAACTGTTTTTT.

The chain carries TRBV5-4 and TRBJ1-1; maybe TRBD1 (5 bases). This CDR3 spans 15 amino acids. Trimming removed 5 bases from V and 0 bases from J, with 14 bases in between. The germline gives CDR1 SGHNT, CDR2 YYREEE (reference sequence). For the CDR3, the DNA is TGTGCCAGCAGGCCCCGGGGGGGGATGAACACTGAAGCTTTCTTT. Translated: CASRPRGGMNTEAFF.

This chain links TRBV28 with TRBJ1-4, with TRBD1 as a possible D gene (5 bases). Trimming removed 5 bases from V and 2 bases from J, with 18 bases in between. This CDR3 comprises 17 residues. The V gene's germline CDR1 is MDHEN and CDR2 SYDVKM. In DNA form, the CDR3 reads TGTGCCAGCAGTCCCCCCCACGCGGGGCTTACTAATGAAAAACTGTTTTTT. Residues: CASSPPHAGLTNEKLFF.

This chain joins TRBV6-5 and TRBJ1-1; D is unclear. Trimming pared 0 bases from V and 0 bases from J, leaving 8 bases between. The CDR3 covers 15 residues. Germline V lookup: CDR1 MNHEY, CDR2 SVGAGI. The CDR3 is CASSYSSRMNTEAFF. The CDR3 bases are TGTGCCAGCAGTTACTCGAGCAGGATGAACACTGAAGCTTTCTTT.

This clone occurred a few times. This rearrangement joins TRBV5-4 to TRBJ1-2, with 8 bases lining up with TRBD1. Per the germline V gene, CDR1 is SGHNT and CDR2 is YYREEE (reference sequence). The CDR3 is made up of 14 amino acids. The V gene end was trimmed by 1 base and the J gene end by 2 bases; junction bases not matched to a gene: 1. The CDR3 loop is CASSLTGGNYGYTF. The CDR3 coding sequence is TGTGCCAGCAGCTTGACAGGGGGGAACTATGGCTACACCTTC. Drawing the rest from reference TRBV5-4 and TRBJ1-2, the complete variable domain is ETGVTQSPTHLIKTRGQQVTLRCSSQSGHNTVSWYQQALGQGPQFIFQYYREEENGRGNFPPRFSGLQFPNYSSELNVNALELDDSALYLCASSLTGGNYGYTFGSGTRLTVV.

The chain has TRBV11-2 and TRBJ2-7, with TRBD1 identical over 9 bases. CDR1 is SGHAT and CDR2 is FQNNGV in the germline V gene. The trim removed 11 bases at V and 6 bases at J, leaving 11 bases unmatched. This CDR3 spans 13 amino acids. The CDR3 DNA sequence: TGTGCCTCCGGGGGACAGGGAGTAGGCGAGCAGTACTTC. This encodes CASGGQGVGEQYF.

This sequence joins TRBV6-2 or TRBV6-3 and TRBJ2-7; unclear D gene. The V gene's germline CDR1 is MNHEY and CDR2 SVGEGT. There are 11 residues in the CDR3. Trimming took 5 bases from V and 5 from J, leaving 7 bases between them. The CDR3 protein is CASSAINEQYF. For the CDR3, the DNA is TGTGCCAGCAGTGCTATCAACGAGCAGTACTTC.

V usage is TRBV25-1 and J usage is TRBJ1-2; tentative D call: TRBD1 (5 bases). The CDR3 totals 13 residues. Trimming cost V 6 bases and J 2 bases, with 10 bases left between them. Germline lookup yields CDR1 MGHDK and CDR2 SYGVNS. The CDR3 DNA reads as TGTGCCAGCAGCCTACAGGAGAACTATGGCTACACCTTC. Protein product: CASSLQENYGYTF.

The chain uses TRBV4-3 and TRBJ1-2; 7 positions agree with TRBD1. This CDR3 contains 16 residues. Trimming removed 1 base from V and 1 base from J; junction bases left unmatched: 6. CDR1 is LGHNA and CDR2 is YSLEER in the germline V gene. For the CDR3, the DNA is TGCGCCAGCAGCCAAGCCGGACAGGCCCTTAACTATGGCTACACCTTC. Translating gives CASSQAGQALNYGYTF.

This clone has a single count. The genes are TRBV24-1 and TRBJ1-2; the D gene is possibly TRBD1 (5 bases). V was shortened by 5 bases and J by 6 bases, with 12 bases between the two germline ends. Germline loops: CDR1 KGHDR, CDR2 SFDVKD. The CDR3 covers 13 residues. The CDR3 region has the DNA TGTGCCACCAGTGGCCAGGGCTGGCATGGCTACACCTTC. Translated: CATSGQGWHGYTF.

The chain recombines TRBV5-4 with TRBJ2-2, with 12 bases fitting TRBD1. The CDR3 is made up of 17 amino acids. Unmatched junction bases numbered 9, after V lost 4 bases and J lost 5 bases. CDR1 and CDR2 from the germline V gene are SGHNT and YYREEE (reference sequence). The CDR3 bases are TGTGCCAGCAGCCCAGGGACAGGGGGCGGTGAAACCGGGGAGCTGTTTTTT. The encoded protein is CASSPGTGGGETGELFF.